The clone carrying this TCR beta chain was seen a few times. What it binds is not known. These data belong to a study of OX40 agonist ivuxolimab in advanced cancers. Study background: Three patients, one with hepatocellular carcinoma and two with cutaneous melanoma, achieved partial responses.

Any history of autoimmune disease or systemic immunosuppression disqualified patients. The investigators sampled blood at baseline, at cycle 4 day 1, and at cycle 7 day 1. Study-level results: CD4+ and CD8+ blood T cells expanded clonally by week 6 at 0.1 to 3.0 mg/kg.

V lost 1 base, J lost 8 bases, and 7 bases stayed unmatched. Germline V gene sequence: CDR1 SGHTA, CDR2 FQGNSA. The CDR3 is 16 amino acids. This table comes from immunoSEQ multiplex PCR, and its TCRdb copy is limited to in-frame clones, with some not included. Among some 66,000 clones listed, roughly 80% were seen once. V is TRBV7-2 and J is TRBJ2-1; 11 bases align to TRBD2. This TCR was recovered from an adult with an advanced solid tumor such as melanoma, head and neck, liver or kidney cancer. The sequenced sample was CD4+ or CD8+ T cells sorted from blood, obtained in a trial of the OX40 agonist ivuxolimab. The CDR3 nucleotides are TGTGCCAGCAGCTTAGATGCAGGGACTAGCGGTTATGAGCAGTTCTTC. It encodes CASSLDAGTSGYEQFF. The full variable domain, its missing parts supplied by reference TRBV7-2 and TRBJ2-1, is GAGVSQSPSNKVTEKGKDVELRCDPISGHTALYWYRQSLGQGLEFLIYFQGNSAPDKSGLPSDRFSAERTGGSVSTLTIQRTQQEDSAVYLCASSLDAGTSGYEQFFGPGTRLTVL.